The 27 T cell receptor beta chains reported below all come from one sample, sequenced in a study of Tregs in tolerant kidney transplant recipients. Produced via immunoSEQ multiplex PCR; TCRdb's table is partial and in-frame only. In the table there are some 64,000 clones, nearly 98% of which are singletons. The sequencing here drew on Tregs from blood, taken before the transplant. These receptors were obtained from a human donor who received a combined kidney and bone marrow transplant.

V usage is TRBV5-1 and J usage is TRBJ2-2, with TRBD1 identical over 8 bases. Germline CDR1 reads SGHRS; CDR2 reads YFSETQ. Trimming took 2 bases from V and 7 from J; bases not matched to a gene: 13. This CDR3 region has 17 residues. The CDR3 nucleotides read TGCGCCAGCAGCTTATCCGGGTTTACAGGGGGAAACGGGGAGCTGTTTTTT. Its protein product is CASSLSGFTGGNGELFF.

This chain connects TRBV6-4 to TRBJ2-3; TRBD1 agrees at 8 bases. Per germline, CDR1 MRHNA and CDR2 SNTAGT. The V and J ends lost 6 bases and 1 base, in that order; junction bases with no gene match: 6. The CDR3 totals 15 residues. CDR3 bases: TGTGCCAGCAGCCCAGGGGGCCTCGGCACAGATACGCAGTATTTT. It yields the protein CASSPGGLGTDTQYF.

This chain's CDR3 is CATSYQGNTEAFF. The DNA for the CDR3 is TGTGCCACCAGCTATCAGGGGAACACTGAAGCTTTCTTT. V gene TRBV15 combines with J gene TRBJ1-1; TRBD1 is a possible D gene (5 bases). The germline V and J ends were trimmed by 5 bases and 1 base, with 8 bases remaining between them. CDR3 length: 13 amino acids. Germline CDR1 reads LNHNV; CDR2 reads YYDKDF (reference sequence).

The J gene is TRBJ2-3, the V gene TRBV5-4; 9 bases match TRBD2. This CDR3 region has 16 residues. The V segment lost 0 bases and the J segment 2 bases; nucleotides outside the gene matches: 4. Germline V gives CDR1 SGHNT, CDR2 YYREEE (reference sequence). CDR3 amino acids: CASSLGAGGTTDTQYF. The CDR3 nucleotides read TGTGCCAGCAGCTTGGGGGCGGGGGGGACCACAGATACGCAGTATTTT. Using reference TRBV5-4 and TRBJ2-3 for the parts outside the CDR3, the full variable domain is ETGVTQSPTHLIKTRGQQVTLRCSSQSGHNTVSWYQQALGQGPQFIFQYYREEENGRGNFPPRFSGLQFPNYSSELNVNALELDDSALYLCASSLGAGGTTDTQYFGPGTRLTVL.

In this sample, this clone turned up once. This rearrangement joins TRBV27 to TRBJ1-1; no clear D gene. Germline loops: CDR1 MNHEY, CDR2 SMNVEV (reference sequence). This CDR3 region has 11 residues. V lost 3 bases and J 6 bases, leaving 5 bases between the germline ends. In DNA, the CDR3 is TGTGCCAGCAGTTTCAGGCCTGAAGCTTTCTTT. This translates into CASSFRPEAFF.

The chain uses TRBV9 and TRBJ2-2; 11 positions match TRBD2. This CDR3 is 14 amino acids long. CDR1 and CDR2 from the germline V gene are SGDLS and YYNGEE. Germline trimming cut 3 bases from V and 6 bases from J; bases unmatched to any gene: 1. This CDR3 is CASSAGLAAGELFF. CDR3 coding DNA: TGTGCCAGCAGCGCGGGACTAGCGGCCGGGGAGCTGTTTTTT.

This CDR3 reads CASSLKQSNEKLFF. The CDR3 DNA is TGTGCCAGCAGCTTAAAACAGTCCAATGAAAAACTGTTTTTT. The chain combines TRBV11-3 with TRBJ1-4; no firm D call. V lost 2 bases, J lost 5 bases, and 9 bases lay in between. Germline V CDR1 and CDR2: SGHNT, YENEEA. The CDR3 is made up of 14 amino acids.

The CDR3 spells CASSPDTGRANVEQYF. Here the CDR3 DNA reads TGTGCCAGCTCACCGGACACAGGCCGGGCGAACGTCGAGCAGTACTTC. The V gene is TRBV18, the J gene TRBJ2-7; weak D call: TRBD1 (5 bases). CDR3 size: 16 residues. CDR1 and CDR2 (germline): KGHSH, LQKENI. V dropped 3 bases and J dropped 6 bases, with 21 bases sitting between them. The variable domain in full, with the rest retrieved from reference TRBV18 and TRBJ2-7, is NAGVMQNPRHLVRRRGQEARLRCSPMKGHSHVYWYRQLPEEGLKFMVYLQKENIIDESGMPKERFSAEFPKEGPSILRIQQVVRGDSAAYFCASSPDTGRANVEQYFGPGTRLTVT.

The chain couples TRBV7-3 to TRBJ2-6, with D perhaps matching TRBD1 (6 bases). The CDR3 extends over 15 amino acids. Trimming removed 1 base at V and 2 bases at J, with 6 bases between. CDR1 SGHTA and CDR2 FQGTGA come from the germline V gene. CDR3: CASSLRDTGANVLTF. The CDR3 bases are TGTGCCAGCAGCTTAAGGGACACTGGGGCCAACGTCCTGACTTTC.

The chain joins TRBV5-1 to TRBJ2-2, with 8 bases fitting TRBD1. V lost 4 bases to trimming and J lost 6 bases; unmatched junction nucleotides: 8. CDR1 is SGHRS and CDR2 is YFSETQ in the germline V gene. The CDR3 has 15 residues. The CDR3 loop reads CASSVRDRWAGELFF. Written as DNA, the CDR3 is TGCGCCAGCAGCGTCCGGGACAGGTGGGCCGGGGAGCTGTTTTTT.

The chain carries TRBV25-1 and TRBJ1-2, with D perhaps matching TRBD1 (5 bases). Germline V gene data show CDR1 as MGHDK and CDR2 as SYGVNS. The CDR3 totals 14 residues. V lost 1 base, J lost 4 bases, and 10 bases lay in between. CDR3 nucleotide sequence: TGTGCCAGCAGTGAATTGGGGCGGAGCTATGGCTACACCTTC. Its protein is CASSELGRSYGYTF.

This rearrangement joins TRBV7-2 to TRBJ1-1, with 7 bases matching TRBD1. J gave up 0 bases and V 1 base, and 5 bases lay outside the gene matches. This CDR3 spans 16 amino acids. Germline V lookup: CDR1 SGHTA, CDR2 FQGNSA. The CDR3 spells CASSLVSGGLNTEAFF. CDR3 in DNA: TGTGCCAGCAGCTTAGTGTCAGGGGGGTTGAACACTGAAGCTTTCTTT. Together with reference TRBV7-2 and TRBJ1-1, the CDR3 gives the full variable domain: GAGVSQSPSNKVTEKGKDVELRCDPISGHTALYWYRQSLGQGLEFLIYFQGNSAPDKSGLPSDRFSAERTGGSVSTLTIQRTQQEDSAVYLCASSLVSGGLNTEAFFGQGTRLTVV.

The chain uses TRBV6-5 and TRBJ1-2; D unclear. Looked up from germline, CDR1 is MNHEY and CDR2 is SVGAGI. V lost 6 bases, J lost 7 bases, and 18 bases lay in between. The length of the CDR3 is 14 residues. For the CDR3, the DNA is TGTGCCAGCAGCCCACTCCCGCTTCTCCCTGGCTACACCTTC. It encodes CASSPLPLLPGYTF.

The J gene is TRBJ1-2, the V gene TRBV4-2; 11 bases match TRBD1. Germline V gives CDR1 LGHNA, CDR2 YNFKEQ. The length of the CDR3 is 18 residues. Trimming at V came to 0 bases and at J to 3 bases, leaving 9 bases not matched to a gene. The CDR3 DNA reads TGTGCCAGCAGCCAAGAGGGGTGGGGGACAGGGGGTTACTATGGCTACACCTTC. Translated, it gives CASSQEGWGTGGYYGYTF.

The CDR3, as DNA: TGCGCCAGCAGCCCACAGGTTAACACTGAAGCTTTCTTT. It encodes CASSPQVNTEAFF. V and J are TRBV5-1 and TRBJ1-1, with D possibly being TRBD1 (5 bases). This CDR3 contains 13 residues. The V end was cut by 4 bases, the J end by 2 bases, with 9 bases between. Germline lookup yields CDR1 SGHRS and CDR2 YFSETQ.

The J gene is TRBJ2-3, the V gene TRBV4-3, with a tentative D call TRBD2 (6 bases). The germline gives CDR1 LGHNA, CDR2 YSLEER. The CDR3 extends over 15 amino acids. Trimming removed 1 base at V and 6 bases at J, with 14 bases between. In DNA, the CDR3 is TGCGCCAGCAGCCAAGGAGTGCGGGGCGAGGATACGCAGTATTTT. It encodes CASSQGVRGEDTQYF.

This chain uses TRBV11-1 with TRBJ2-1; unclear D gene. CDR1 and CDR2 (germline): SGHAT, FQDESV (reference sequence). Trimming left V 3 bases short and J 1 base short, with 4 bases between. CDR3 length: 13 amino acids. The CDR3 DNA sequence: TGTGCCAGCAGCTTTAGATCCTACAATGAGCAGTTCTTC. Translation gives CASSFRSYNEQFF.

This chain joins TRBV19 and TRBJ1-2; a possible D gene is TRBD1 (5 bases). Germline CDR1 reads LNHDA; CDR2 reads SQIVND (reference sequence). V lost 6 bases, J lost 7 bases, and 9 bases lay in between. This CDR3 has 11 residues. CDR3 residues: CASSQGRGYTF. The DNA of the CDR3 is TGTGCCAGTAGCCAGGGCCGTGGCTACACCTTC. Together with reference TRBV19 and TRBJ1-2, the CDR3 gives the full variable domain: DGGITQSPKYLFRKEGQNVTLSCEQNLNHDAMYWYRQDPGQGLRLIYYSQIVNDFQKGDIAEGYSVSREKKESFPLTVTSAQKNPTAFYLCASSQGRGYTFGSGTRLTVV.

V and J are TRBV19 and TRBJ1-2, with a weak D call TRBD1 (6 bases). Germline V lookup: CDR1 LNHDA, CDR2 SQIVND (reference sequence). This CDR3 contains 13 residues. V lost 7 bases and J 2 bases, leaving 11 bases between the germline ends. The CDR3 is CASKWTENYGYTF. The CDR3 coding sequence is TGTGCCAGTAAATGGACAGAAAACTATGGCTACACCTTC.

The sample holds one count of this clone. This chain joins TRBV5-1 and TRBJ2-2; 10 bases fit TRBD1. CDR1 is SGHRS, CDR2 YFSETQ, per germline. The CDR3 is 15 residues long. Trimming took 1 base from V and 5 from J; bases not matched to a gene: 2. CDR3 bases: TGCGCCAGCAGCTTGTCGGGACAGGGGACCGGGGAGCTGTTTTTT. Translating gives CASSLSGQGTGELFF.

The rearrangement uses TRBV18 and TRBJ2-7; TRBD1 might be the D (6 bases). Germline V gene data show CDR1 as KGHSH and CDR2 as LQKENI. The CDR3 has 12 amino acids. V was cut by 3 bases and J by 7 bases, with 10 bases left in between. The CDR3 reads CASSPLGGEQYF. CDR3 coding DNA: TGTGCCAGCTCACCCCTAGGGGGAGAGCAGTACTTC.

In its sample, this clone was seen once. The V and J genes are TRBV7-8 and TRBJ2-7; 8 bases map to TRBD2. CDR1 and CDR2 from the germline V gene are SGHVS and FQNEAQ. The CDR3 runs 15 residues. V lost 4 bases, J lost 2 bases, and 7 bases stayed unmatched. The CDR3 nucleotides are TGTGCCAGCAGCTCCATTCGTAGCGGGACCTACGAGCAGTACTTC. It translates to CASSSIRSGTYEQYF.

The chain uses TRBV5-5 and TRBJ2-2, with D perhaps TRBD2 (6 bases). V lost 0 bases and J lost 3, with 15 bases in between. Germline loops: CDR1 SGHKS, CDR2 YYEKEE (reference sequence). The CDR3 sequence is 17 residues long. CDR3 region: CASSLGLWDSYTGELFF. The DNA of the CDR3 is TGTGCCAGCAGCTTGGGGTTATGGGACTCCTACACCGGGGAGCTGTTTTTT.

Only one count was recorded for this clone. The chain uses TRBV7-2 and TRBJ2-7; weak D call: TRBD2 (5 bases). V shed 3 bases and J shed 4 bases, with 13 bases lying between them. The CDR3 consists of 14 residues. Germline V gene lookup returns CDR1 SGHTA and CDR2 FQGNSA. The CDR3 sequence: CASSFIGVGYEQYF. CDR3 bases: TGTGCCAGCAGCTTCATCGGGGTGGGTTACGAGCAGTACTTC.

CDR3 nucleotides: TGTGCCAGCAGCCTCACAGGGTCCTATAATTCACCCCTCCACTTT. Its translation is CASSLTGSYNSPLHF. The chain combines TRBV7-3 with TRBJ1-6, with a possible D match to TRBD1 (6 bases). Germline V gives CDR1 SGHTA, CDR2 FQGTGA. The CDR3 covers 15 residues. V lost 5 bases, J lost 1 base, and 9 bases lay in between.

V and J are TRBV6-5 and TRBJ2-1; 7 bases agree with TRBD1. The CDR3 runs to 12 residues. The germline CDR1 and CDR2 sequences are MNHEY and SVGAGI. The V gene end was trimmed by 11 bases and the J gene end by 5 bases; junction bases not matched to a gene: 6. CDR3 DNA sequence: TGTGCCTCGGGACAGCCGAACAATGAGCAGTTCTTC. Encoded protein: CASGQPNNEQFF.

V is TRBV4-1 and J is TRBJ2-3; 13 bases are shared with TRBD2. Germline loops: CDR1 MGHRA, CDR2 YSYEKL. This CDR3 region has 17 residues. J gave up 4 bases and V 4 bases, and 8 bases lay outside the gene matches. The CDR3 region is CASSPRLAGGWSDTQYF. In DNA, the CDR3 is TGCGCCAGCAGCCCGAGACTAGCGGGAGGATGGTCAGATACGCAGTATTTT.